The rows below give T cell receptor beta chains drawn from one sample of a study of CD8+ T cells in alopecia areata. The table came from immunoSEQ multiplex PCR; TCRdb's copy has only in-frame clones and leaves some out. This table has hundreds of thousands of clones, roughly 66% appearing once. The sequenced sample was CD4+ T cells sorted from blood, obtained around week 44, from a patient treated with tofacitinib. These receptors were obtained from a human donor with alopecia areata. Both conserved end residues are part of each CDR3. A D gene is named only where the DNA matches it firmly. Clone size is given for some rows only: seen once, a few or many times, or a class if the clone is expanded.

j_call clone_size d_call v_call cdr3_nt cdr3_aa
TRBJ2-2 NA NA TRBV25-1 TGTGCCAGCAGTGAGGGGGGTGCTGTAGCCGGGGAGCTGTTTTTT CASSEGGAVAGELFF
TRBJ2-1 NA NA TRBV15 TGTGCCACCAGCGGGGGCCCTCGAAATGAGCAGTTCTTC CATSGGPRNEQFF
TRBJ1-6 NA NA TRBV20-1 TGCCGTTCGGATTCACCCCTCCACTTT CRSDSPLHF
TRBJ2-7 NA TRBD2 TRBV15 TGTGCCACCAGCAGAGAAGGACTAGCCTACGAGCAGTACTTC CATSREGLAYEQYF
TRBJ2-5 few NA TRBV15 TGTGCCACCAGCGGAGGGAGTATGTTCCACTGGCAGACCCAGTACTTC CATSGGSMFHWQTQYF
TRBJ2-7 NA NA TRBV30 TGTGCCTGGAGCCCCACCCGGGGTTACGAGCAGTACTTC CAWSPTRGYEQYF
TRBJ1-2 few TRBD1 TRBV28 TGTGCCAGCAGTTCCTCCGGGACAGGGGGCGACTATGGCTACACCTTC CASSSSGTGGDYGYTF
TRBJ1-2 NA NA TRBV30 TGTGCCTGGAGTCCGGACAGTAACTATGGCTACACCTTC CAWSPDSNYGYTF
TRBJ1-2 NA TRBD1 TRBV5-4 TGTGCCAGCAGCTTGGAGAGGGGGCGAGACTATGGCTACACCTTC CASSLERGRDYGYTF
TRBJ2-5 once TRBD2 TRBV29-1 TGCAGCGGCGGGAGATCTCGGGAATACCAAGAGACCCAGTACTTC CSGGRSREYQETQYF
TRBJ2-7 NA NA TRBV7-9 TGTGCCAGCAGCCCGATCTTCGAACCGGGACCAGCCTACGAGCAGTACTTC CASSPIFEPGPAYEQYF
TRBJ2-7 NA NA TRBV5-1 TGCGCCAGCAGCCCAGGGCCAGCCGAGGGCACCTACGAGCAGTACTTC CASSPGPAEGTYEQYF
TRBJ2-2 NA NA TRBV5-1 TGCGCCAGCAGCTTGGTGGACAGATTCACCGGGGAGCTGTTTTTT CASSLVDRFTGELFF
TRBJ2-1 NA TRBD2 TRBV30 TGTGCCTGGAGTGTACAAGCGGGGGGGGCCAATGAGCAGTTCTTC CAWSVQAGGANEQFF
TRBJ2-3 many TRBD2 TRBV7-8 TGTGCCAGCGGCCCCCCGGGGGGGACAGATACGCAGTATTTT CASGPPGGTDTQYF
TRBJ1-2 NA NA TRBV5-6 TGTGCCAGCAGCTTGTTGGGCGGCTACACCTTC CASSLLGGYTF
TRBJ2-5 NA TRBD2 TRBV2 TGTGCCAGCGGGGCTAGCGGGGGGTTAGAGACCCAGTACTTC CASGASGGLETQYF
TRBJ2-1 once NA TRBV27 TGTGCCAGCGGGGCCGTAGGGAGTCTGGACATTGAGCAGTTCTTC CASGAVGSLDIEQFF
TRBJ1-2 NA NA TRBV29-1 TGCAGCGCCGTCACCCAGGGTTGGGGCGGCTACACCTTC CSAVTQGWGGYTF
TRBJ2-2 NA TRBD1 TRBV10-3 TGTGCCAGCACTTCCGGGACAGAGTACACCGGGGAGCTGTTTTTT CASTSGTEYTGELFF
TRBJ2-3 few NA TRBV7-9 TGTGCCAGCAGCTCCTTTACGACGACCCCAGATACGCAGTATTTT CASSSFTTTPDTQYF
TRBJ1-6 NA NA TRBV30 TGTGCCTGGAATGAAGGTGGTTCACCCCTCCACTTT CAWNEGGSPLHF
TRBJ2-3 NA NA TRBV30 TGTGCCTGGAGTGACCGTTTGGATACGCAGTATTTT CAWSDRLDTQYF
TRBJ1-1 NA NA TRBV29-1 TGCAGCGTTCTACGTCTCGAGGGTGAAGCTTTCTTT CSVLRLEGEAFF
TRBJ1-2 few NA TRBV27 TGTGCCAGCAGTTTAAGAGGTATCGACTATGGCTACACCTTC CASSLRGIDYGYTF
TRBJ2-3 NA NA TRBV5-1 TGCGCCAGCAGCTTGGCCTCGTGGGGGGGCACAGATACGCAGTATTTT CASSLASWGGTDTQYF
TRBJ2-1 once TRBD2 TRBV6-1 TGTGCCAGCAGTGAAGCGCGGGGGGGCCCCTACAATGAGCAGTTCTTC CASSEARGGPYNEQFF
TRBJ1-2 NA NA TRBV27 TGTGCCAGCAGCCCGAGTCCTAACTATGGCTACACCTTC CASSPSPNYGYTF
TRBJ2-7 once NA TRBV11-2 TGTGCCAGCAGCTTAGCTGGGGCGGCGCGACCCTACGAGCAGTACTTC CASSLAGAARPYEQYF
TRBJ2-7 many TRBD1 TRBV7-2 TGTGCCAGCAGCCCCCATACAGGGGGCTGGGAGCAGTACTTC CASSPHTGGWEQYF
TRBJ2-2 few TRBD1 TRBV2 TGTGCCAGCAAAGGGGGCCTGAACACCGGGGAGCTGTTTTTT CASKGGLNTGELFF